The 27 T cell receptor beta chains below come from one sample, sequenced in a study of CD8+ T cells in alopecia areata (dated by TCRdb to the late 2010s). Library construction relied on the immunoSEQ multiplex PCR assay. To provide template for TCR sequencing, every sample had RNA extracted and reverse transcribed into cDNA. TCRdb retrieved this table from immuneACCESS and kept in-frame rearrangements only. Not all clones are present; in checked studies, unresolved V genes account for under half, and no reason is known for the remainder. Here the sample has about 140,000 clones; 50% to 60% occur a single time. In total, the top ten clones hold about 4.5% of the sample. Sequenced material: CD4+ T cells sorted from blood. The receptors were sampled from a human donor in good health.

This clone has more than one count but fewer than ten. The chain employs TRBV19 and TRBJ2-1; possibly TRBD1 for D (6 bases). Germline CDR1 reads LNHDA; CDR2 reads SQIVND (reference sequence). The CDR3 extends over 14 amino acids. Trimming shortened V by 11 bases and J by 9 bases, and 23 bases separated the two germline ends. For the CDR3, the DNA is TGTGCCTCCAGTGGGGCAGGGGTGGTCGGTGAGCAGTTCTTC. This gives the protein CASSGAGVVGEQFF.

The chain couples TRBV5-4 to TRBJ2-7; TRBD2 aligns across 13 bases. CDR3 length: 17 amino acids. Germline CDR1 reads SGHNT; CDR2 reads YYREEE (reference sequence). Trimming at V came to 2 bases and at J to 7 bases, leaving 12 bases not matched to a gene. The CDR3 protein is CASSFPIPGLAGEEQYF. CDR3 bases: TGTGCCAGCAGCTTCCCCATACCAGGACTAGCGGGAGAGGAGCAGTACTTC.

The chain combines TRBV2 with TRBJ2-1, with a tentative D call TRBD2 (6 bases). This CDR3 has 11 amino acids. Deletions cut 7 bases from V and 9 bases from J, with 10 bases between. Germline CDR1 reads SNHLY; CDR2 reads FYNNEI. The CDR3 nucleotides are TGTGCCAGCACGCGGGACCGTGAGCAGTTCTTC. Translation: CASTRDREQFF.

This clone was seen more than once but under ten times. The rearrangement joins TRBV7-2 to TRBJ2-2; D uncertain. V was shortened by 5 bases and J by 4 bases, with 14 bases between the two germline ends. Germline lookup yields CDR1 SGHTA and CDR2 FQGNSA. CDR3 length equals 15 residues. CDR3 protein: CASSRSPTVTGELFF. CDR3 nucleotide sequence: TGTGCCAGCAGCCGTTCTCCGACTGTCACCGGGGAGCTGTTTTTT.

As regards this clone: Mismatch with germline at one junction end may stem from a read error. The chain joins TRBV15 to TRBJ1-3; D unresolved. The CDR3 runs to 12 residues. CDR1 and CDR2 (germline): LNHNV, YYDKDF (reference sequence). The CDR3 protein is CATSRGYTLRDF. In DNA form, the CDR3 reads TGTGCCACCAGCAGAGGGTATACGCTAAGGGATTTT.

The CDR3 coding sequence is TGTGCCAGCCGTAAGGGGATGGCCTATGGCTACACCTTC. Translating it yields CASRKGMAYGYTF. The V gene is TRBV6-5, the J gene TRBJ1-2; tentatively, D is TRBD1 (5 bases). The germline V gene has CDR1 MNHEY and CDR2 SVGAGI. The CDR3 extends over 13 amino acids. V gave up 8 bases and J gave up 4 bases, with 14 bases separating them.

V gene TRBV18 combines with J gene TRBJ2-1; D gene uncertain. Trimming left V 6 bases short and J 7 bases short, with 10 bases between. Germline assignment: CDR1 KGHSH and CDR2 LQKENI. The CDR3 totals 12 residues. The CDR3 is CASSTSWNEQFF. CDR3 DNA sequence: TGTGCCAGCTCCACTTCTTGGAATGAGCAGTTCTTC.

The rearrangement links TRBV29-1 to TRBJ2-4; D may correspond to TRBD1 or TRBD2 (5 bases each). This CDR3 comprises 16 residues. CDR1 and CDR2 from the germline V gene are SQVTM and ANQGSEA. The V and J ends lost 7 bases and 8 bases respectively, with 27 bases between them. CDR3 loop: CSEVPPEPNWGYIQYF. CDR3 in DNA: TGCAGCGAGGTGCCCCCTGAGCCCAATTGGGGGTACATTCAGTACTTC.

This clone was recorded once. The rearrangement uses TRBV9 and TRBJ2-5; TRBD1 agrees at 9 bases. The CDR3 consists of 17 residues. V was pared by 0 bases and J by 7 bases, with 13 bases of the junction left unmatched. The germline gives CDR1 SGDLS, CDR2 YYNGEE. CDR3 bases: TGTGCCAGCAGCGTAGATATGGGACAGGGAGTCATCGGGACCCAGTACTTC. Protein product: CASSVDMGQGVIGTQYF.

V is TRBV10-3 and J is TRBJ1-5; possible D gene TRBD1, 6 bases. From germline, CDR1 is ENHRY and CDR2 SYGVKD. V was trimmed by 6 bases and J by 4 bases, leaving 10 bases between them. The CDR3 spans 13 residues. Here the CDR3 reads CAISRDTNQPQHF. CDR3 DNA sequence: TGTGCCATCAGCCGGGACACAAATCAGCCCCAGCATTTT.

This clone has a handful of counts. V usage is TRBV30 and J usage is TRBJ2-7; TRBD2 agrees at 7 bases. Per the germline V gene, CDR1 is GTSNPN and CDR2 is SVGIG (reference sequence). The CDR3 has 11 amino acids. V lost 1 base to trimming and J lost 9 bases; unmatched junction nucleotides: 3. In DNA, the CDR3 is TGTGCCTGGAGTGGCGGGAGTGGGCAGTACTTC. Its protein product is CAWSGGSGQYF. Combining the CDR3 with reference TRBV30 and TRBJ2-7 gives the whole variable domain SQTIHQWPATLVQPVGSPLSLECTVEGTSNPNLYWYRQAAGRGLQLLFYSVGIGQISSEVPQNLSASRPQDRQFILSSKKLLLSDSGFYLCAWSGGSGQYFGPGTRLTVT.

This sequence joins TRBV5-1 and TRBJ2-6, with D unresolved. CDR1 and CDR2 from the germline V gene are SGHRS and YFSETQ. This CDR3 comprises 13 residues. V dropped 4 bases and J dropped 2 bases, with 4 bases sitting between them. CDR3 loop: CASSVPGANVLTF. CDR3 nucleotides: TGCGCCAGCAGCGTTCCTGGGGCCAACGTCCTGACTTTC.

The chain links TRBV4-2 to TRBJ2-6; D ambiguous. The CDR3 sequence is 14 residues long. V was cut by 1 base and J by 4 bases, with 5 bases left in between. The V gene's germline CDR1 is LGHNA and CDR2 YNFKEQ. CDR3 loop: CASSQVPGANVLTF. Here the CDR3 DNA reads TGTGCCAGCAGCCAAGTGCCCGGGGCCAACGTCCTGACTTTC.

The table lists this clone with a few counts. The chain joins TRBV4-1 to TRBJ2-2; TRBD2 might be the D (6 bases). The CDR3 covers 16 residues. The germline V gene encodes CDR1 MGHRA and CDR2 YSYEKL. Trimming cost V 2 bases and J 1 base, with 11 bases left between them. The CDR3 DNA sequence: TGCGCCAGCAGCCAACCGACCGGGGGGAACACCGGGGAGCTGTTTTTT. Amino acids: CASSQPTGGNTGELFF.

This clone was detected a few times. This chain uses TRBV5-1 with TRBJ2-2; D is perhaps TRBD1 (6 bases). Trimming cost V 1 base and J 6 bases, with 16 bases left between them. Germline CDR1 and CDR2: SGHRS and YFSETQ. The CDR3 runs to 16 residues. The CDR3 protein is CASSLSQGKKAGELFF. In DNA, the CDR3 is TGCGCCAGCAGCTTGTCCCAGGGGAAGAAAGCCGGGGAGCTGTTTTTT.

The chain has TRBV2 and TRBJ2-1; no clear D gene. CDR3 size: 10 residues. Looked up from germline, CDR1 is SNHLY and CDR2 is FYNNEI. The ends were cut back, 3 bases at V and 9 bases at J, with 3 bases in the middle. The CDR3 sequence: CASSDGEQFF. DNA for the CDR3: TGTGCCAGCAGTGACGGTGAGCAGTTCTTC.

The genes are TRBV4-1 and TRBJ2-4; D is possibly TRBD1 (5 bases). V was clipped by 1 base and J by 0 bases, with 19 bases between them. The germline V gene encodes CDR1 MGHRA and CDR2 YSYEKL. CDR3 length: 19 amino acids. For the CDR3, the DNA is TGCGCCAGCAGCCAAGGGTTCCAGGGAATGGCCCAAGCCAAAAACATTCAGTACTTC. Its translation: CASSQGFQGMAQAKNIQYF.

The CDR3 spells CALRLAVNIQYF. DNA for the CDR3: TGTGCCCTGAGACTAGCGGTTAACATTCAGTACTTC. V usage is TRBV27 and J usage is TRBJ2-4, with 9 nucleotides matching TRBD2. The germline V gene has CDR1 MNHEY and CDR2 SMNVEV (reference sequence). After removal of 11 bases from V and 7 bases from J, the junction contained 6 bases not matched to a gene. The CDR3 contains 12 residues.

The CDR3 nucleotides read TGTGCCAGCTCTGGAGACAGAGCCACTGAAGCTTTCTTT. Protein: CASSGDRATEAFF. This chain connects TRBV18 to TRBJ1-1; D is possibly TRBD1 (5 bases). The V and J ends lost 6 bases and 4 bases respectively, with 12 bases between them. The CDR3 length is 13 residues. Per germline, CDR1 KGHSH and CDR2 LQKENI.

CDR3 residues: CASSLRLGTYNEQFF. The CDR3 nucleotides are TGTGCCAGCAGTTTAAGGTTGGGAACCTACAATGAGCAGTTCTTC. The V call is TRBV28, the J call TRBJ2-1; D is ambiguous. Germline values: CDR1 MDHEN, CDR2 SYDVKM. This CDR3 is built from 15 residues. V was shortened by 2 bases and J by 2 bases, with 10 bases between the two germline ends.

The table lists this clone with a few counts. The chain uses TRBV5-6 and TRBJ1-2; D not certain. Germline-derived CDR1 and CDR2 are SGHDT and YYEEEE. This CDR3 has 15 residues. V lost 4 bases and J lost 2, with 15 bases in between. The CDR3 region has the DNA TGTGCCAGCAGCGTACCGGACGGTTTAAACTATGGCTACACCTTC. It yields the protein CASSVPDGLNYGYTF.

J is TRBJ2-7 and V is TRBV9; TRBD1 is a possible D gene (5 bases). This CDR3 is built from 16 residues. Germline CDR1 is SGDLS and CDR2 is YYNGEE. V lost 0 bases, J lost 4 bases, and 17 bases lay in between. The CDR3 here is CASSVEDTDKGYEQYF. The CDR3 nucleotides are TGTGCCAGCAGCGTAGAGGATACCGACAAGGGGTACGAGCAGTACTTC.

Details on this clone: Other DNA sequences in the same sample also yield this CDR3. The genes are TRBV5-1 and TRBJ2-6, with 7 bases fitting TRBD1. J lost 0 bases, V lost 1 base, and 4 bases had no gene match. The germline V gene has CDR1 SGHRS and CDR2 YFSETQ. The CDR3 totals 17 residues. CDR3 nucleotide sequence: TGCGCCAGCAGCTTGTGGGCAGGGGGCTCTGGGGCCAACGTCCTGACTTTC. Its translation: CASSLWAGGSGANVLTF.

This clone appeared a single time. This CDR3 is CASSSGLVEQETQYF. CDR3 nucleotides: TGCGCCAGCAGCAGTGGACTCGTGGAACAAGAGACCCAGTACTTC. The rearrangement joins TRBV5-1 to TRBJ2-5, with a weak D call TRBD2 (5 bases). Germline V gene data show CDR1 as SGHRS and CDR2 as YFSETQ. Trimming left V 4 bases short and J 2 bases short, with 15 bases between. The CDR3 spans 15 residues. Drawing the rest from reference TRBV5-1 and TRBJ2-5, the complete variable domain is KAGVTQTPRYLIKTRGQQVTLSCSPISGHRSVSWYQQTPGQGLQFLFEYFSETQRNKGNFPGRFSGRQFSNSRSEMNVSTLELGDSALYLCASSSGLVEQETQYFGPGTRLLVL.

This clone was counted a few times. This chain uses TRBV15 with TRBJ2-4, with 8 bases matching TRBD2. Per germline, CDR1 LNHNV and CDR2 YYDKDF (reference sequence). The CDR3 has 15 amino acids. Unmatched junction bases numbered 0, after V lost 1 base and J lost 1 base. As DNA, the CDR3 is TGTGCCACCAGCAGAGGCGGGGGGGCCAAAAACATTCAGTACTTC. Amino acids: CATSRGGGAKNIQYF.

V gene TRBV2 combines with J gene TRBJ2-7, with a possible D match to TRBD2 (5 bases). The CDR3 is 14 amino acids. V was trimmed by 4 bases and J by 0 bases, leaving 10 bases between them. The germline CDR1 and CDR2 sequences are SNHLY and FYNNEI. The CDR3 coding sequence is TGTGCCAGCAGTGGAGGGCGGCTCTCCTACGAGCAGTACTTC. Protein product: CASSGGRLSYEQYF.

The chain is built from TRBV5-1 and TRBJ2-5; 7 bases map to TRBD2. V gave up 0 bases and J gave up 6 bases; unmatched junction bases: 8. Germline V lookup: CDR1 SGHRS, CDR2 YFSETQ. This CDR3 region has 15 residues. The CDR3 is CASSLAPGGGKTQYF. CDR3 sequence (DNA): TGCGCCAGCAGCTTGGCTCCCGGGGGAGGGAAGACCCAGTACTTC.